These 6 T cell receptor beta chains share one sample of origin, sequenced in a study of shared clonotypes between healthy human individuals. Clones were read by immunoSEQ multiplex PCR, and TCRdb kept only the in-frame ones, dropping some. Among hundreds of thousands of clones listed, roughly 96% were seen once. Sequencing was done on a sample of memory CD8+ T cells sorted from blood. The subset: CD45RO+ cells pooled with CCR7-negative TemRA cells. These receptors all stem from a man aged 30 to 39 in good health.

On this clone itself: The junction departs from the called germline gene at one end, perhaps through a read error. This rearrangement joins TRBV28 to TRBJ2-6; D unclear. Per the germline V gene, CDR1 is MDHEN and CDR2 is SYDVKM. The CDR3 spans 15 residues. CDR3 residues: CATSSKSAGANVLTF. The CDR3 DNA reads as TGTGCCACCAGTTCTAAAAGCGCTGGGGCCAACGTCCTGACTTTC.

V gene TRBV11-2 combines with J gene TRBJ2-7; D is uncertain. The CDR3 totals 9 residues. The ends were cut back, 9 bases at V and 4 bases at J, with 4 bases in the middle. Germline CDR1 reads SGHAT; CDR2 reads FQNNGV. CDR3 nucleotide sequence: TGTGCCAGTGGATACGAGCAGTACTTC. It encodes CASGYEQYF. Together with reference TRBV11-2 and TRBJ2-7, the CDR3 gives the full variable domain: EAGVAQSPRYKIIEKRQSVAFWCNPISGHATLYWYQQILGQGPKLLIQFQNNGVVDDSQLPKDRFSAERLKGVDSTLKIQPAKLEDSAVYLCASGYEQYFGPGTRLTVT.

The chain uses TRBV10-3 and TRBJ2-5, with a weak D call TRBD2 (5 bases). V was pared by 4 bases and J by 2 bases, with 11 bases between. The CDR3 totals 14 residues. The germline gives CDR1 ENHRY, CDR2 SYGVKD. This CDR3 reads CAISGTRQQETQYF. The CDR3 DNA follows: TGTGCCATCAGTGGTACTAGGCAACAAGAGACCCAGTACTTC.

This clone showed up just once. J is TRBJ2-3 and V is TRBV7-3; the D gene could be TRBD1 or TRBD2 (5 bases each). Germline V gene sequence: CDR1 SGHTA, CDR2 FQGTGA. The CDR3 has 17 residues. Trimming pared 2 bases from V and 2 bases from J, leaving 17 bases between. The CDR3 DNA reads as TGTGCCAGCAGCTTAGCCGGGACCCCCTCCCCCACAGATACGCAGTATTTT. Protein product: CASSLAGTPSPTDTQYF.

This chain uses TRBV5-4 with TRBJ2-7, with 9 bases identical to TRBD2. This CDR3 is 17 amino acids long. V shed 2 bases and J 2 bases; nucleotides not matched to a gene: 11. Germline values: CDR1 SGHNT, CDR2 YYREEE (reference sequence). The CDR3 nucleotides read TGTGCCAGCAGCTTATCACTAGCGGGCCTTAAAACCTACGAGCAGTACTTC. Translated: CASSLSLAGLKTYEQYF.

V is TRBV7-3 and J is TRBJ2-5; tentative D call: TRBD2 (5 bases). The V gene's germline CDR1 is SGHTA and CDR2 FQGTGA. The CDR3 totals 14 residues. V dropped 5 bases and J dropped 4 bases, with 14 bases sitting between them. This chain's CDR3 is CASSPLGLGETQYF. CDR3 DNA sequence: TGTGCCAGCAGCCCCCTCGGACTGGGAGAGACCCAGTACTTC.